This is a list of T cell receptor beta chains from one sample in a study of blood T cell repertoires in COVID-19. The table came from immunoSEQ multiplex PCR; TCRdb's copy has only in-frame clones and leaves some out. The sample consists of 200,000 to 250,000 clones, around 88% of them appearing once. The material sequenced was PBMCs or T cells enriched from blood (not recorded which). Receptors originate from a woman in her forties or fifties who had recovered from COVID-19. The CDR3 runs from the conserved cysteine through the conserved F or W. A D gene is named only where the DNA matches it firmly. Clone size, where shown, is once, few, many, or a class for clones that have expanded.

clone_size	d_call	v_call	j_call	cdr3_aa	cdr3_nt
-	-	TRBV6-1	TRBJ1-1	CASSERVLEAFF	TGTGCCAGCAGTGAACGCGTTTTGGAAGCTTTCTTT
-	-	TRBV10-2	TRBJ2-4	CASSEERQGKNIQYF	TGCGCCAGCAGTGAGGAAAGGCAGGGGAAAAACATTCAGTACTTC
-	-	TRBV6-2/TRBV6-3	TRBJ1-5	CASSPRQGNQPQHF	TGTGCCAGCAGTCCGCGACAGGGCAATCAGCCCCAGCATTTT
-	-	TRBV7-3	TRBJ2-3	CASSRRDSADTQYF	TGTGCCAGCAGCCGCAGGGACTCGGCAGATACGCAGTATTTT
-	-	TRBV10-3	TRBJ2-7	CAISESLVSSYEQYF	TGTGCCATCAGTGAGTCTCTAGTTAGCTCCTACGAGCAGTACTTC
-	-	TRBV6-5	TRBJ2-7	CASSYSNRAREQYF	TGTGCCAGCAGTTACTCGAACAGGGCCCGCGAGCAGTACTTC
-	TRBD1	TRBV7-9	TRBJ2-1	CASSPTGGRAYNEQFF	TGTGCCAGCAGCCCAACAGGGGGCCGGGCCTACAATGAGCAGTTCTTC
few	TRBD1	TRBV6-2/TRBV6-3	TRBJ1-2	CASSGGQGTGYTF	TGTGCCAGCAGTGGCGGACAGGGGACTGGCTACACCTTC
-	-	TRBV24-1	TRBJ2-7	CATGVWGNSYEQYF	TGTGCCACCGGGGTTTGGGGCAACTCCTACGAGCAGTACTTC
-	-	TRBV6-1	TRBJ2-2	CASSEVTLLSGELFF	TGTGCCAGCAGTGAAGTGACTTTGTTAAGCGGGGAGCTGTTTTTT
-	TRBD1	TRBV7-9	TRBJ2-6	CASSFWTGVQSGANVLTF	TGTGCCAGCAGCTTTTGGACAGGGGTCCAATCTGGGGCCAACGTCCTGACTTTC
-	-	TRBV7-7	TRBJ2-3	CASSLDFGGSDTQYF	TGTGCTAGCAGCTTAGATTTCGGGGGATCAGATACGCAGTATTTT
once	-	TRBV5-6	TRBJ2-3	CASSLGLQGSDTQYF	TGTGCCAGCAGCTTGGGTTTACAGGGTTCAGATACGCAGTATTTT
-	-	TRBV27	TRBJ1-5	CASRLGPGGNQPQHF	TGTGCCAGCAGGTTGGGCCCCGGGGGCAATCAGCCCCAGCATTTT
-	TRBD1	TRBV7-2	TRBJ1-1	CASSLLTQGEAFF	TGTGCCAGCAGCCTACTAACACAGGGGGAAGCTTTCTTT
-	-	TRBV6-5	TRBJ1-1	CASSQQNQGNTEAFF	TGTGCCAGCAGCCAACAAAACCAGGGAAACACTGAAGCTTTCTTT
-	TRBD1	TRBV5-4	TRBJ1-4	CASSRQGTGEKLFF	TGTGCCAGCAGCAGACAGGGGACCGGGGAAAAACTGTTTTTT
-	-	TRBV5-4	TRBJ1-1	CASSLAPGDTEAFF	TGTGCCAGCAGCTTGGCCCCAGGGGACACTGAAGCTTTCTTT
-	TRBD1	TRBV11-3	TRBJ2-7	CASSLWTGSYEQYF	TGTGCCAGCAGCCTCTGGACAGGCTCCTACGAGCAGTACTTC
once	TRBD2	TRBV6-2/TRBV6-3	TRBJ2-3	CASSYSIAGGGTDTQYF	TGTGCCAGCAGTTACTCGATAGCGGGGGGAGGCACAGATACGCAGTATTTT
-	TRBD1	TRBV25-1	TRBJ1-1	CASSETWDSTNTEAFF	TGTGCCAGCAGTGAAACATGGGACAGCACGAACACTGAAGCTTTCTTT
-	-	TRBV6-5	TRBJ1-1	CASSYSFLSEAFF	TGTGCCAGCAGTTACTCGTTTCTGTCTGAAGCTTTCTTT
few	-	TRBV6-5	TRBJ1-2	CASSPPGVGRGYTF	TGTGCCAGCAGTCCTCCAGGGGTAGGACGCGGCTACACCTTC
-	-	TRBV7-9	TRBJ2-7	CASSLAGNYEQYF	TGTGCCAGCAGCTTAGCCGGGAACTACGAGCAGTACTTC
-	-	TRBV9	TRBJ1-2	CASRGVGGANYGYTF	TGTGCCAGCAGAGGCGTGGGGGGAGCTAACTATGGCTACACCTTC
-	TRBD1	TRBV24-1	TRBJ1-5	CATSDSGTVTNQPQHF	TGTGCCACCAGTGATTCCGGGACAGTAACGAATCAGCCCCAGCATTTT
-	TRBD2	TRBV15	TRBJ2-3	CATSRGLAASTDTQYF	TGTGCCACCAGCAGAGGACTAGCGGCAAGCACAGATACGCAGTATTTT
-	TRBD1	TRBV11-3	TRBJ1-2	CASSSYYRGNIYGYTF	TGTGCCAGCAGCTCATACTACAGGGGTAATATCTATGGCTACACCTTC
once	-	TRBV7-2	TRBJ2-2	CASSPREYTGELFF	TGTGCCAGCAGCCCCCGGGAGTACACCGGGGAGCTGTTTTTT
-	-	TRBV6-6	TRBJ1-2	CASSYSAADYGYTF	TGTGCCAGCAGTTACTCGGCGGCAGACTATGGCTACACCTTC
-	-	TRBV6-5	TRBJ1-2	CASRLGRGYGYTF	TGTGCCAGCAGGCTCGGACGGGGCTATGGCTACACCTTC